This T cell receptor beta chain stems from a study of cytomegalovirus exposure and HLA in healthy donors. Study-wide results and limits: Later analysis demonstrated an association between a missense DCLRE1C variant and TCR beta V- and J-gene trimming. Sequencing likely produced, as an artifact, a cluster of highly shared sequence variants. The only immune exposure information that was available was CMV serostatus. A later examination showed that TCR association rates differed by HLA locus, with DRB1 most and HLA-C fewest.

Comment on this clone: The antigen remains unidentified.

The CDR3 consists of 14 residues. The primer mix had 60 Vbeta and 13 Jbeta primers. Here immunoSEQ multiplex PCR was the method, and the copy in TCRdb shows in-frame clones only, minus some. The table shows around 170,000 clones, with over 80% occurring only once. This clonotype was obtained from a man aged 35 to 55 in good health and CMV-seropositive. The sample comprised PBMCs. The chain uses TRBV21-1 and TRBJ2-7; TRBD2, as called in the table, went unchecked against the DNA. TRBV21-1 is designated a pseudogene. CDR3 sequence reads: CASSKRGGTYEQYF. The CDR3 DNA follows: TGTGCCAGCAGCAAACGGGGGGGGACCTACGAGCAGTACTTC.